The 32 T cell receptor beta chains below were found in one sample sequenced in a study of blood T cell repertoires in COVID-19. Only in-frame clones appear in the TCRdb table, and some are missing; sequencing was by immunoSEQ multiplex PCR. The sample lists 250,000 to 300,000 clones, approximately 85% seen once, with approximately 9.9% in the top ten. Sequenced material: peripheral blood. The receptors derive from a woman between 70 and 85 years old with acute or convalescent COVID-19.

This chain links TRBV7-9 with TRBJ1-1, with a tentative D call TRBD1 (5 bases). Per germline, CDR1 SEHNR and CDR2 FQNEAQ (reference sequence). The CDR3 sequence is 15 residues long. The germline V and J ends were trimmed by 2 bases and 3 bases, with 13 bases remaining between them. CDR3 residues: CASSLRGRGYTEAFF. The CDR3 nucleotides are TGTGCCAGCAGCTTAAGGGGCCGGGGGTACACTGAAGCTTTCTTT.

This chain uses TRBV3-1 (or the pseudogene TRBV3-2) with TRBJ1-4; 7 bases are shared with TRBD1. Trimming cost V 2 bases and J 8 bases; bases outside gene matches: 8. There are 15 residues in the CDR3. Germline values: CDR1 LGHDT, CDR2 YNNKEL (reference sequence). CDR3 sequence reads: CASSQQRAGGEKLFF. The CDR3 DNA sequence: TGTGCCAGCAGCCAACAACGGGCAGGGGGGGAAAAACTGTTTTTT.

V and J are TRBV12-3 or TRBV12-4 and TRBJ1-1, with D tentatively TRBD1 (6 bases). This CDR3 contains 11 residues. Trimming pared 3 bases from V and 11 bases from J, leaving 10 bases between. In nucleotides, the CDR3 is TGTGCCAGCAGTTTTGGGGGCGCGGCTTTCTTT. This encodes CASSFGGAAFF.

The rearrangement joins TRBV3-1 (or the pseudogene TRBV3-2) to TRBJ1-4; D remains unclear. This CDR3 has 12 residues. Trimming removed 3 bases at V and 6 bases at J, with 5 bases between. Germline V lookup: CDR1 LGHDT, CDR2 YNNKEL (reference sequence). CDR3 bases: TGTGCCAGCAGCCAGGGCGATGAAAAACTGTTTTTT. Encoded protein: CASSQGDEKLFF.

J is TRBJ1-2 and V is TRBV3-1 (or the pseudogene TRBV3-2); D ambiguous. Trimming took 3 bases from V and 7 from J, leaving 9 bases between them. CDR3 size: 12 residues. Per the germline V gene, CDR1 is LGHDT and CDR2 is YNNKEL (reference sequence). CDR3 in DNA: TGTGCCAGCAGCCAGGCCAATATTGGCTACACCTTC. This codes for CASSQANIGYTF.

V and J are TRBV15 and TRBJ1-2; 7 bases match TRBD1. The V gene's germline CDR1 is LNHNV and CDR2 YYDKDF (reference sequence). J was trimmed by 4 bases and V by 3 bases; bases with no gene match: 5. This CDR3 contains 14 residues. CDR3 DNA sequence: TGTGCCACCAGCAGGAGGGACAGTACCTATGGCTACACCTTC. It codes for CATSRRDSTYGYTF. Using reference TRBV15 and TRBJ1-2 for the parts outside the CDR3, the full variable domain is DAMVIQNPRYQVTQFGKPVTLSCSQTLNHNVMYWYQQKSSQAPKLLFHYYDKDFNNEADTPDNFQSRRPNTSFCFLDIRSPGLGDTAMYLCATSRRDSTYGYTFGSGTRLTVV.

CDR3 region: CASRRGLVQETQYF. CDR3 in DNA: TGCGCCAGCAGAAGGGGACTAGTCCAAGAGACCCAGTACTTC. The chain couples TRBV5-1 to TRBJ2-5; 8 bases map to TRBD2. CDR3 length: 14 amino acids. Trimming cost V 5 bases and J 1 base; bases outside gene matches: 4. From germline, CDR1 is SGHRS and CDR2 YFSETQ. The full variable domain, with the rest looked up from reference TRBV5-1 and TRBJ2-5, is KAGVTQTPRYLIKTRGQQVTLSCSPISGHRSVSWYQQTPGQGLQFLFEYFSETQRNKGNFPGRFSGRQFSNSRSEMNVSTLELGDSALYLCASRRGLVQETQYFGPGTRLLVL.

A few counts support this clone. Additional DNA sequences in this sample encode the identical CDR3. This rearrangement joins TRBV5-1 to TRBJ1-1; D uncertain. V lost 0 bases to trimming and J lost 1 base, with 4 bases between them. Germline lookup yields CDR1 SGHRS and CDR2 YFSETQ. This CDR3 has 13 amino acids. CDR3 sequence: CASSLAGNTEAFF. CDR3 coding DNA: TGCGCCAGCAGCTTGGCGGGGAACACTGAAGCTTTCTTT.

The chain carries TRBV27 and TRBJ2-5; D ambiguous. V was pared by 2 bases and J by 5 bases, with 3 bases between. This CDR3 has 11 amino acids. CDR1 MNHEY and CDR2 SMNVEV come from the germline V gene (reference sequence). As DNA, the CDR3 is TGTGCCAGCAGTTTAGGCGAGACCCAGTACTTC. Amino acid sequence: CASSLGETQYF.

The rearrangement joins TRBV2 to TRBJ2-7; 9 bases agree with TRBD1. Germline V gives CDR1 SNHLY, CDR2 FYNNEI. Trimming at V came to 6 bases and at J to 6 bases, leaving 9 bases not matched to a gene. The CDR3 is 14 residues long. The CDR3 region is CASRVGQGMGEQYF. DNA for the CDR3: TGTGCCAGCAGGGTAGGACAGGGGATGGGCGAGCAGTACTTC.

The rearrangement uses TRBV12-3 or TRBV12-4 and TRBJ1-2; TRBD1 is a possible D gene (6 bases). V was trimmed by 2 bases and J by 6 bases, leaving 10 bases between them. The CDR3 spans 13 residues. The CDR3 nucleotides read TGTGCCAGCAGTTTACGGAACAGGGATGGCTACACCTTC. As protein: CASSLRNRDGYTF.

V and J are TRBV18 and TRBJ1-4, with a possible D match to TRBD1 (6 bases). Germline CDR1 KGHSH, CDR2 LQKENI. With 2 bases removed from V and 4 bases from J, the gap between germline ends came to 17 bases. The CDR3 is made up of 17 amino acids. The CDR3 reads CASSPSQQGVNNEKLFF. As DNA, the CDR3 is TGTGCCAGCTCACCATCACAACAGGGCGTCAATAATGAAAAACTGTTTTTT.

The chain recombines TRBV6-2 or TRBV6-3 with TRBJ2-3; the match to TRBD2 covers 7 bases. Germline V lookup: CDR1 MNHEY, CDR2 SVGEGT. CDR3 length equals 15 residues. Trimming cost V 4 bases and J 2 bases; bases outside gene matches: 6. CDR3 sequence: CASSFSGTNTDTQYF. The CDR3 DNA reads as TGTGCCAGCAGTTTCTCCGGGACTAACACAGATACGCAGTATTTT.

The chain has TRBV2 and TRBJ2-1; D is possibly TRBD1 (5 bases). Germline values: CDR1 SNHLY, CDR2 FYNNEI. The CDR3 has 13 amino acids. V lost 3 bases to trimming and J lost 10 bases, with 13 bases between them. The CDR3 loop is CASSEIRAKEQFF. CDR3 coding DNA: TGTGCCAGCAGTGAGATCAGGGCGAAAGAGCAGTTCTTC.

This clone appeared a few times. CDR3 bases: TGTGCCAGCAGCTTGGGCAGGGGGCAGGGACAGCCCCAGCATTTT. Protein: CASSLGRGQGQPQHF. V and J are TRBV7-2 and TRBJ1-5; 8 bases map to TRBD1. CDR3 length equals 15 residues. CDR1 SGHTA and CDR2 FQGNSA come from the germline V gene. With 3 bases clipped from V and 7 bases from J, the junction kept 8 bases outside the gene matches.

J is TRBJ1-4 and V is TRBV5-1; TRBD1 matches 7 bases. The junction had 8 bases not matched to a gene; V was cut back by 0 bases and J by 9 bases. Germline V gene data show CDR1 as SGHRS and CDR2 as YFSETQ. The CDR3 has 15 residues. CDR3 nucleotide sequence: TGCGCCAGCAGCTTGGGGGGACCGGGACAGAAAAAACTGTTTTTT. Its translation is CASSLGGPGQKKLFF.

The chain recombines TRBV5-1 with TRBJ1-5, with D maybe TRBD1 (5 bases). Trimming cost V 1 base and J 4 bases, with 12 bases left between them. The CDR3 extends over 15 amino acids. CDR1 and CDR2 from the germline V gene are SGHRS and YFSETQ. The CDR3 reads CASSLTGGGNQPQHF. The CDR3 DNA follows: TGCGCCAGCAGCTTGACGGGGGGAGGGAATCAGCCCCAGCATTTT.

The CDR3 is CASSLTNTRGGEQYF. CDR3 coding DNA: TGCGCCAGCAGCTTGACGAATACCCGGGGGGGCGAGCAGTACTTC. V gene TRBV5-1 combines with J gene TRBJ2-7; 8 nucleotides agree with TRBD2. CDR3 size: 15 residues. Germline loops: CDR1 SGHRS, CDR2 YFSETQ. With 1 base clipped from V and 6 bases from J, the junction kept 9 bases outside the gene matches.

The J gene is TRBJ2-7, the V gene TRBV5-1; weak D call: TRBD2 (6 bases). V shed 0 bases and J shed 6 bases, with 10 bases lying between them. The germline CDR1 and CDR2 sequences are SGHRS and YFSETQ. The CDR3 sequence is 13 residues long. CDR3 sequence: CASSLGLGREQYF. The CDR3 region has the DNA TGCGCCAGCAGCTTGGGACTAGGGCGCGAGCAGTACTTC. Filled out from reference TRBV5-1 and TRBJ2-7, the complete variable domain reads KAGVTQTPRYLIKTRGQQVTLSCSPISGHRSVSWYQQTPGQGLQFLFEYFSETQRNKGNFPGRFSGRQFSNSRSEMNVSTLELGDSALYLCASSLGLGREQYFGPGTRLTVT.

The chain employs TRBV5-1 and TRBJ2-6; a possible D gene is TRBD2 (6 bases). V was trimmed by 1 base and J by 0 bases, leaving 11 bases between them. This CDR3 has 17 residues. Germline V lookup: CDR1 SGHRS, CDR2 YFSETQ. CDR3 residues: CASSLPGVASGANVLTF. The CDR3 bases are TGCGCCAGCAGCTTGCCGGGGGTAGCCTCTGGGGCCAACGTCCTGACTTTC. The full variable domain, with the rest looked up from reference TRBV5-1 and TRBJ2-6, is KAGVTQTPRYLIKTRGQQVTLSCSPISGHRSVSWYQQTPGQGLQFLFEYFSETQRNKGNFPGRFSGRQFSNSRSEMNVSTLELGDSALYLCASSLPGVASGANVLTFGAGSRLTVL.

This sequence joins TRBV15 and TRBJ1-6; TRBD1 is a possible D gene (6 bases). The CDR3 consists of 14 residues. The V end was cut by 1 base, the J end by 9 bases, with 10 bases between. CDR1 and CDR2 from the germline V gene are LNHNV and YYDKDF (reference sequence). CDR3 sequence: CATSRGQESSPLHF. CDR3 DNA: TGTGCCACCAGCAGAGGACAGGAGAGTTCACCCCTCCACTTT. The full variable domain, completed using reference TRBV15 and TRBJ1-6, is DAMVIQNPRYQVTQFGKPVTLSCSQTLNHNVMYWYQQKSSQAPKLLFHYYDKDFNNEADTPDNFQSRRPNTSFCFLDIRSPGLGDTAMYLCATSRGQESSPLHFGNGTRLTVT.

Written as DNA, the CDR3 is TGTGCCAGCAGCTTGGCGGGGCGGGGGGGCCGGAATGAGCAGTTCTTC. Amino acid sequence: CASSLAGRGGRNEQFF. This rearrangement joins TRBV5-4 to TRBJ2-1; TRBD2 matches at 9 bases. The trim removed 0 bases at V and 7 bases at J, leaving 8 bases unmatched. This CDR3 spans 16 amino acids. Germline V gene data show CDR1 as SGHNT and CDR2 as YYREEE (reference sequence).

The chain combines TRBV18 with TRBJ2-5; 13 bases are a match to TRBD2. The CDR3 loop spans 15 amino acids. Per the germline V gene, CDR1 is KGHSH and CDR2 is LQKENI. V was pared by 0 bases and J by 5 bases, with 0 bases of the junction left unmatched. As DNA, the CDR3 is TGTGCCAGCTCACCACCGGGACTAGCGGGGGAGACCCAGTACTTC. It translates to CASSPPGLAGETQYF.

A few counts support this clone. The chain combines TRBV12-3 or TRBV12-4 with TRBJ1-6; no clear D. V was shortened by 6 bases and J by 7 bases, with 4 bases between the two germline ends. This CDR3 has 11 residues. This chain's CDR3 is CASSQNSPLHF. CDR3 nucleotides: TGTGCCAGCAGCCAAAATTCACCCCTCCACTTT.

The chain recombines TRBV5-4 with TRBJ2-5, with TRBD1 matching 9 bases. CDR1 is SGHNT, CDR2 YYREEE, per germline (reference sequence). The J segment lost 5 bases and the V segment lost 4 bases, leaving 6 bases of the junction unmatched. CDR3 length: 14 residues. The CDR3 sequence: CASSAGTGWETQYF. The CDR3 DNA is TGTGCCAGCAGCGCCGGGACAGGGTGGGAGACCCAGTACTTC.

The chain uses TRBV18 and TRBJ1-2, with TRBD1 matching 7 bases. The CDR3 spans 12 residues. Germline V CDR1 and CDR2: KGHSH, LQKENI. V gave up 6 bases and J gave up 8 bases; unmatched junction bases: 6. CDR3 nucleotide sequence: TGTGCCAGCTCGCTACAGGGGCCGGGCTACACCTTC. Its protein is CASSLQGPGYTF.

The chain joins TRBV25-1 to TRBJ2-1; 7 nucleotides align to TRBD1. CDR1 MGHDK and CDR2 SYGVNS come from the germline V gene. Trimming cost V 1 base and J 4 bases; bases outside gene matches: 10. The CDR3 is 17 residues long. Written as DNA, the CDR3 is TGTGCCAGCAGTGAATTGGGGATAGGGACAGCGTACAATGAGCAGTTCTTC. Its translation: CASSELGIGTAYNEQFF.

This clone has more than one count but fewer than ten. The chain joins TRBV11-3 to TRBJ1-3, with no clear D. Looked up from germline, CDR1 is SGHNT and CDR2 is YENEEA. Trimming pared 8 bases from V and 6 bases from J, leaving 5 bases between. CDR3 length equals 10 residues. The CDR3 reads CASGQNTIYF. The CDR3 nucleotides are TGTGCCAGCGGGCAAAACACCATATATTTT.

V and J are TRBV27 and TRBJ1-6; D not certain. Trimming left V 2 bases short and J 5 bases short, with 16 bases between. Germline values: CDR1 MNHEY, CDR2 SMNVEV (reference sequence). The CDR3 spans 17 residues. The CDR3 loop reads CASSLGGQAAHNSPLHF. For the CDR3, the DNA is TGTGCCAGCAGTTTAGGCGGGCAGGCCGCACATAATTCACCCCTCCACTTT.

CDR3 sequence reads: CASSGSPYTEAFF. The CDR3 DNA is TGTGCCAGCAGTGGGAGTCCCTACACTGAAGCTTTCTTT. V and J are TRBV12-3 or TRBV12-4 and TRBJ1-1; unclear D gene. The CDR3 runs to 13 residues. Between the trimmed V and J ends, which lost 5 bases and 3 bases, there was a span of 10 bases.

This chain joins TRBV6-5 and TRBJ1-6; D possibly corresponds to TRBD1 (5 bases). The germline V gene encodes CDR1 MNHEY and CDR2 SVGAGI. The length of the CDR3 is 15 residues. Between the trimmed V and J ends, which lost 4 bases and 6 bases, there was a span of 13 bases. The CDR3 nucleotides read TGTGCCAGCAGTTGGATGGGACTTCCTAATTCACCCCTCCACTTT. Translated, it gives CASSWMGLPNSPLHF.

The chain links TRBV11-2 to TRBJ2-7, with TRBD1 matching over 11 bases. The CDR3 is 14 residues long. In germline, CDR1 is SGHAT, CDR2 FQNNGV. V lost 5 bases to trimming and J lost 5 bases; unmatched junction nucleotides: 5. The CDR3: CASSRGQGVDEQYF. In nucleotides, the CDR3 is TGTGCCAGCAGCCGGGGACAGGGGGTCGACGAGCAGTACTTC.